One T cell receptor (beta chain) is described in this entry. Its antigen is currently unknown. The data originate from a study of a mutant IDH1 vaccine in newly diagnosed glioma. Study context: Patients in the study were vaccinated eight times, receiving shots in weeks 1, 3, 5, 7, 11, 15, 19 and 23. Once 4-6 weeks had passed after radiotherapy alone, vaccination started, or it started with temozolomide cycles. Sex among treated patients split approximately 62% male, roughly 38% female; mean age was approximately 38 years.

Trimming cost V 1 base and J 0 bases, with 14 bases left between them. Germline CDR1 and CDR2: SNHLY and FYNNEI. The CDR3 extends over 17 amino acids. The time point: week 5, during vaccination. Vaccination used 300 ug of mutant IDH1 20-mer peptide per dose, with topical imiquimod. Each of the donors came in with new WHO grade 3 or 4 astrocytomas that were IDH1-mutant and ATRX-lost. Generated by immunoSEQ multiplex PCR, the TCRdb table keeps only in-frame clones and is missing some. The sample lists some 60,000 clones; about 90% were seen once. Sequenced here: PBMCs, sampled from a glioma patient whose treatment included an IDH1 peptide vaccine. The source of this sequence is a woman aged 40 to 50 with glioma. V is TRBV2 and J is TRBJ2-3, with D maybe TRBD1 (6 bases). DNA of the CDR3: TGTGCCAGCAGTGAAGGGGGGCGGGCCACTAGCACAGATACGCAGTATTTT. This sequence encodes CASSEGGRATSTDTQYF.